These T cell receptor beta chains were read from a single sample in a study of blood T cell repertoires in COVID-19. Libraries were prepared by immunoSEQ multiplex PCR; TCRdb keeps only in-frame clonotypes and omits some of them. The table records 190,000 or so clones, roughly 86% of them present only once. Input material: peripheral blood. The receptor source for this set is a man aged 35-49 years with active or convalescent COVID-19. Each CDR3 is given without its conserved first and last residue.

V: TRBV12-3/TRBV12-4; J: TRBJ1-1; CDR3: ASSFSRGTEAF
V: TRBV27; J: TRBJ2-7; CDR3: ASSLTNRGFSDEQY
V: TRBV10-3; J: TRBJ2-1; CDR3: AISEEGVARNEQF
V: TRBV5-1; J: TRBJ1-2; CDR3: ASSPGPYGYT
V: TRBV29-1; J: TRBJ1-4; CDR3: SAARGTNEKLF
V: TRBV2; J: TRBJ2-3; CDR3: ASSEGLAEGDTQY
V: TRBV5-8; J: TRBJ1-4; CDR3: ASSLAVWRYGLNEKLF
V: TRBV15; J: TRBJ2-1; CDR3: ATSRHRGFNEQF
V: TRBV6-2/TRBV6-3; J: TRBJ1-3; CDR3: ASSYRILDTSGNTIY
V: TRBV5-4; J: TRBJ2-3; CDR3: ASSLPGTDTQY
V: TRBV6-2/TRBV6-3; J: TRBJ1-2; CDR3: ASSFGGSGYT
V: TRBV7-7; J: TRBJ2-2; CDR3: ASSATGLAGELF
V: TRBV5-1; J: TRBJ2-7; CDR3: ASSSDRRESYEQY
V: TRBV7-2; J: TRBJ2-7; CDR3: ASSRGGAGEEQY
V: TRBV18; J: TRBJ2-1; CDR3: ASSPTGSFRNNEQF
V: TRBV5-8; J: TRBJ2-7; CDR3: ASSGQAYEQY
V: TRBV7-2; J: TRBJ2-3; CDR3: ASSSPYDTQY
V: TRBV5-6; J: TRBJ1-2; CDR3: ASSQGIYGYT
V: TRBV28; J: TRBJ1-2; CDR3: ASSFPRGQGGYT
V: TRBV5-5; J: TRBJ1-4; CDR3: ASSSRTVTTNEKLF
V: TRBV7-3; J: TRBJ1-6; CDR3: ASSLGGGSPLH
V: TRBV18; J: TRBJ1-1; CDR3: ASSPLQGMNTEAF
V: TRBV30; J: TRBJ2-1; CDR3: AWSLASYNEQF
V: TRBV6-1; J: TRBJ2-3; CDR3: ASSDEGAKDTQY
V: TRBV9; J: TRBJ1-4; CDR3: ASSVAATNEKLF
V: TRBV9; J: TRBJ2-3; CDR3: ASSRGGVSTDTQY
V: TRBV11-3; J: TRBJ2-5; CDR3: ASSLIAETQY
V: TRBV4-1; J: TRBJ1-2; CDR3: ASSLTGAGGYT
V: TRBV30; J: TRBJ1-3; CDR3: AWMGLGLAGNTIY
V: TRBV6-5; J: TRBJ2-7; CDR3: ASRPGLQSYEQY
V: TRBV7-6; J: TRBJ2-3; CDR3: ASSLAKRGSPDTQY
V: TRBV7-9; J: TRBJ2-7; CDR3: ASSLDLRDEQY
V: TRBV5-8; J: TRBJ1-6; CDR3: ASSPQIESPLH
V: TRBV24-1; J: TRBJ1-3; CDR3: ATSDGDSSGNTIY
V: TRBV7-2; J: TRBJ1-5; CDR3: ASSPGQGLLPQH
V: TRBV23-1; J: TRBJ1-2; CDR3: ASIPEGGEKANYGYT
V: TRBV5-1; J: TRBJ2-7; CDR3: ASSLGASGGTYEQY
V: TRBV19; J: TRBJ2-2; CDR3: ASFGQANTGELF
V: TRBV4-2; J: TRBJ1-1; CDR3: ASSPGQEAF
V: TRBV19; J: TRBJ1-4; CDR3: ASGPFGEKLF
V: TRBV30; J: TRBJ1-6; CDR3: AWSVGQDSPLH
V: TRBV4-2; J: TRBJ2-5; CDR3: ASSQVLHQETQY
V: TRBV12-3/TRBV12-4; J: TRBJ2-1; CDR3: ASGGEYNEQF
V: TRBV30; J: TRBJ2-3; CDR3: AWEGGGGATQY
V: TRBV5-6; J: TRBJ2-7; CDR3: ASSKDRDYEQY
V: TRBV23-1; J: TRBJ1-2; CDR3: ASSSPNTRGTYGYT
V: TRBV18; J: TRBJ2-7; CDR3: ASSPRLAGGTYEQY
V: TRBV28; J: TRBJ2-7; CDR3: ASSSPLPGSEQY
V: TRBV3-1/TRBV3-2; J: TRBJ1-4; CDR3: ASSRTGRNEKLF
V: TRBV6-6; J: TRBJ2-7; CDR3: ASSSKGAGNYEQY